Below, 13 T cell receptor beta chains from the same sample are listed, as sequenced in a study of blood T cell repertoires in COVID-19. Sequencing was performed with immunoSEQ multiplex PCR; in TCRdb, only in-frame clones are kept and a portion is missing. The data contain 210,000 or so clones, about 86% of them singletons. The sample comprised PBMCs or T cells enriched from blood (not recorded which). These receptors came from a woman aged 50 to 65 with acute COVID-19.

V gene TRBV28 combines with J gene TRBJ2-1, with a possible D match to TRBD2 (5 bases). Germline loops: CDR1 MDHEN, CDR2 SYDVKM. This CDR3 comprises 16 residues. The V end lost 6 bases, the J end lost 6 bases, and 21 bases lay between the germline ends. CDR3 amino acids: CASSSPSGGSGNEQFF. As DNA, the CDR3 is TGTGCCAGCAGCTCTCCCTCCGGAGGTAGTGGCAATGAGCAGTTCTTC. The complete variable domain, with remaining parts taken from reference TRBV28 and TRBJ2-1, reads DVKVTQSSRYLVKRTGEKVFLECVQDMDHENMFWYRQDPGLGLRLIYFSYDVKMKEKGDIPEGYSVSREKKERFSLILESASTNQTSMYLCASSSPSGGSGNEQFFGPGTRLTVL.

CDR3 bases: TGTGCCAGCAGCTTAGATTCGTTAGCCAGCTCCAAAAACATTCAGTACTTC. Translated, it gives CASSLDSLASSKNIQYF. V and J are TRBV11-3 and TRBJ2-4; D is uncertain. The CDR3 is made up of 17 amino acids. From germline, CDR1 is SGHNT and CDR2 YENEEA. Trimming took off 0 bases at V and 2 bases at J, with 14 bases between the two ends.

Notes on this clone: The sample contains more than one DNA sequence encoding this CDR3. V gene TRBV7-3 combines with J gene TRBJ2-1; a weak D match, TRBD2 (6 bases). The germline V gene encodes CDR1 SGHTA and CDR2 FQGTGA. The CDR3 length is 15 residues. Trimming removed 1 base from V and 3 bases from J, with 10 bases in between. CDR3 region: CASSLMGGGYNEQFF. CDR3 DNA: TGTGCCAGCAGCTTAATGGGGGGAGGCTACAATGAGCAGTTCTTC.

CDR3 protein: CASRTLPGQPERAYGYTF. DNA of the CDR3: TGTGCCAGTAGGACGCTACCGGGACAGCCAGAACGAGCCTATGGCTACACCTTC. This chain links TRBV19 with TRBJ1-2; 7 nucleotides align to TRBD1. CDR3 length: 18 residues. Germline lookup yields CDR1 LNHDA and CDR2 SQIVND (reference sequence). J gave up 4 bases and V 6 bases, and 20 bases lay outside the gene matches. Together with reference TRBV19 and TRBJ1-2, the CDR3 gives the full variable domain: DGGITQSPKYLFRKEGQNVTLSCEQNLNHDAMYWYRQDPGQGLRLIYYSQIVNDFQKGDIAEGYSVSREKKESFPLTVTSAQKNPTAFYLCASRTLPGQPERAYGYTFGSGTRLTVV.

This clone was found a few times. V usage is TRBV3-1 (or the pseudogene TRBV3-2) and J usage is TRBJ2-1; TRBD2 matches at 11 bases. CDR1 is LGHDT, CDR2 YNNKEL, per germline (reference sequence). The CDR3 extends over 17 amino acids. V trimming: 6 bases; J trimming: 10 bases; junction bases outside the gene matches: 17. The CDR3 region is CASRHTHLAGGSREQFF. The DNA for the CDR3 is TGTGCCAGCAGACACACCCACCTAGCGGGAGGATCCAGGGAGCAGTTCTTC.

The rearrangement uses TRBV5-6 and TRBJ1-6; the D is unclear. Germline-derived CDR1 and CDR2 are SGHDT and YYEEEE. Trimming cost V 0 bases and J 2 bases, with 12 bases left between them. This CDR3 comprises 17 residues. The CDR3 here is CASSLAYSEAYNSPLHF. The CDR3 bases are TGTGCCAGCAGCTTGGCCTACTCGGAGGCCTATAATTCACCCCTCCACTTT.

The V and J genes are TRBV5-1 and TRBJ2-3, with D unclear. With 2 bases removed from V and 0 bases from J, the gap between germline ends came to 7 bases. The CDR3 is 14 amino acids. Germline lookup yields CDR1 SGHRS and CDR2 YFSETQ. The CDR3 loop is CASSFRSSTDTQYF. The CDR3 nucleotides are TGCGCCAGCAGCTTTAGATCGAGCACAGATACGCAGTATTTT.

The sample holds a few counts of this clone. The CDR3 bases are TGCGCCAGCAGCCAAGGGGTAAAGTGGAGGCAGGCTGAAGACAATGAGCAGTTCTTC. This translates into CASSQGVKWRQAEDNEQFF. The chain links TRBV4-3 to TRBJ2-1; maybe TRBD2 (5 bases). Per the germline V gene, CDR1 is LGHNA and CDR2 is YSLEER. V lost 1 base and J 5 bases, leaving 24 bases between the germline ends. This CDR3 comprises 19 residues.

The chain employs TRBV29-1 and TRBJ1-2; the match to TRBD1 covers 7 bases. Germline V gene lookup returns CDR1 SQVTM and CDR2 ANQGSEA. The length of the CDR3 is 14 residues. V lost 2 bases and J lost 4; bases outside the gene matches: 7. CDR3: CSVEHIGGGYGYTF. CDR3 coding DNA: TGCAGCGTTGAACATATAGGGGGCGGCTATGGCTACACCTTC.

The CDR3 loop reads CASSLDRARETQYF. The CDR3 nucleotides read TGTGCCAGCAGCTTAGACAGGGCGCGGGAGACCCAGTACTTC. The chain carries TRBV7-2 and TRBJ2-5; TRBD1 might be the D (6 bases). Trimming removed 1 base at V and 5 bases at J, with 11 bases between. This CDR3 is built from 14 residues. The germline gives CDR1 SGHTA, CDR2 FQGNSA.

The genes are TRBV30 and TRBJ1-5, with a tentative D call TRBD1 (5 bases). Germline V lookup: CDR1 GTSNPN, CDR2 SVGIG (reference sequence). The V and J ends lost 0 bases and 5 bases respectively, with 11 bases between them. This CDR3 is built from 14 residues. CDR3 nucleotide sequence: TGTGCCTGGAGTGTACGCAGGGCGGATCAGCCCCAGCATTTT. This translates into CAWSVRRADQPQHF.

The chain carries TRBV29-1 and TRBJ1-2, with D tentatively TRBD1 (6 bases). Germline CDR1 SQVTM, CDR2 ANQGSEA. The V gene lost 6 bases and the J gene lost 8 bases, with 19 bases spanning the gap. CDR3 length: 13 residues. DNA of the CDR3: TGCAGCGTCGGATTACAGGGCGCAGGCGGCTACACCTTC. It is translated as CSVGLQGAGGYTF.

The J gene is TRBJ2-7, the V gene TRBV5-1; tentatively, D is TRBD2 (6 bases). The germline V gene has CDR1 SGHRS and CDR2 YFSETQ. Between the trimmed V and J ends, which lost 4 bases and 6 bases, there was a span of 14 bases. The CDR3 is made up of 13 amino acids. In DNA form, the CDR3 reads TGCGCCAGCAGCGTGGGACTTGAAGGCGAGCAGTACTTC. It yields the protein CASSVGLEGEQYF.